These 25 T cell receptor beta chains were all obtained from the same sample, sequenced in a study of HIV-infected patients and healthy controls. cDNA was made from approximately 0.55 ug RNA using alpha and beta constant primers. Using multiplexing indices, alpha and beta chain libraries were generated apart by chain-specific third strand synthesis. Using its own MiXCR run on the 5' RACE reads, TCRdb lists one record per CDR3 protein. Of around 26,000 distinct CDR3 sequences listed, under 9% are singletons. The repertoire came from unfractionated whole blood and reflected all unsorted peripheral T cells. The sequenced material came from blood. Receptor source: an adult in good health.

This clonotype was detected ten times or more. This chain connects TRBV7-9 to TRBJ1-4; possibly TRBD1 for D (6 bases). CDR1 and CDR2 (germline): SEHNR, FQNEAQ (reference sequence). With 0 bases removed from V and 1 base from J, the gap between germline ends came to 6 bases. This CDR3 is 15 amino acids long. The CDR3: CASSLATGTNEKLFF. Here the CDR3 DNA reads TGTGCCAGCAGCTTAGCGACAGGAACTAATGAAAAACTGTTTTTT.

This clonotype is judged medium-sized. This sequence joins TRBV4-3 and TRBJ2-6, with D hard to call. Germline CDR1 reads LGHNA; CDR2 reads YSLEER. CDR3 length equals 15 residues. The V gene lost 0 bases and the J gene lost 0 bases, with 3 bases spanning the gap. CDR3 sequence: CASSQDYSGANVLTF. The DNA for the CDR3 is TGCGCCAGCAGCCAAGATTACTCTGGGGCCAACGTCCTGACTTTC.

This clonotype was observed at least ten times. V is TRBV6-6 and J is TRBJ1-1; D is ambiguous. The CDR3 runs to 13 residues. Germline CDR1 MNHNY, CDR2 SVGAGI (reference sequence). Trimming pared 7 bases from V and 6 bases from J, leaving 15 bases between. The CDR3 loop is CASTNAGSAEAFF. CDR3 in DNA: TGTGCCAGCACTAATGCGGGTTCCGCTGAAGCTTTCTTT.

This clonotype was seen at least ten times. V is TRBV7-8 and J is TRBJ1-1; D remains unclear. The CDR3 totals 15 residues. CDR1 SGHVS and CDR2 FQNEAQ come from the germline V gene. V was shortened by 1 base and J by 4 bases, with 13 bases between the two germline ends. The CDR3 DNA sequence: TGTGCCAGCAGCTTAGTATCGGCCAGAGGCACTGAAGCTTTCTTT. Translating gives CASSLVSARGTEAFF.

This clonotype was detected many times. The chain joins TRBV16 to TRBJ2-3; 8 bases are a match to TRBD1. The J segment lost 4 bases and the V segment lost 2 bases, leaving 8 bases of the junction unmatched. This CDR3 region has 16 residues. Germline-derived CDR1 and CDR2 are KGHSY and FQNENV. The CDR3 protein is CASSQVGQEYADTQYF. The CDR3 coding sequence is TGTGCCAGCAGCCAAGTGGGACAGGAGTACGCAGATACGCAGTATTTT.

By share, this clonotype counts as medium-sized. The chain links TRBV18 to TRBJ2-6, with D possibly matching TRBD1 (6 bases). This CDR3 spans 17 amino acids. Between the trimmed V and J ends, which lost 3 bases and 2 bases, there was a span of 14 bases. The V gene's germline CDR1 is KGHSH and CDR2 LQKENI. The CDR3 nucleotides read TGTGCCAGCTCACCCTTCACAGGGAAGGCTGGGGCCAACGTCCTGACTTTC. Translation: CASSPFTGKAGANVLTF.

In its sample, this clonotype was seen many times. This chain connects TRBV10-2 to TRBJ2-6; D gene uncertain. This CDR3 has 17 residues. The germline V and J ends were trimmed by 8 bases and 0 bases, with 17 bases remaining between them. Germline CDR1 WSHSY, CDR2 SAAADI. CDR3 sequence (DNA): TGCGCCAGCGAAGAGGTCCTGGGGATCTCTGGGGCCAACGTCCTGACTTTC. Amino acids: CASEEVLGISGANVLTF.

This clonotype was counted ten times or more. The chain carries TRBV11-2 and TRBJ2-1, with TRBD1 identical over 8 bases. The V gene's germline CDR1 is SGHAT and CDR2 FQNNGV. The CDR3 consists of 15 residues. V was pared by 4 bases and J by 4 bases, with 6 bases of the junction left unmatched. CDR3 in DNA: TGTGCCAGCAGCTGGGGGACAGGAAGATACAATGAGCAGTTCTTC. Its protein product is CASSWGTGRYNEQFF.

At least ten counts were recorded for this clonotype. V is TRBV21-1 and J is TRBJ1-4. TRBV21-1 is classified as a pseudogene. The CDR3 contains 17 residues. The CDR3 sequence: CASSNHNRTTTNEKLFF. In DNA form, the CDR3 reads TGTGCCAGCAGCAATCACAACAGGACTACAACTAATGAAAAACTGTTTTTT.

The chain has TRBV6-1 and TRBJ2-4, with D hard to call. Germline CDR1 is MNHNS and CDR2 is SASEGT. V dropped 4 bases and J dropped 0 bases, with 7 bases sitting between them. The CDR3 has 14 amino acids. CDR3 sequence reads: CASSGPIAKNIQYF. In DNA form, the CDR3 reads TGTGCCAGCAGTGGACCGATAGCCAAAAACATTCAGTACTTC.

The chain links TRBV30 to TRBJ1-3; the D is unclear. V was pared by 8 bases and J by 0 bases, with 17 bases between. Germline loops: CDR1 GTSNPN, CDR2 SVGIG (reference sequence). This CDR3 region has 15 residues. Here the CDR3 DNA reads TGTGCCCTTCCCGGTGGGCAGAACTCTGGAAACACCATATATTTT. The encoded protein is CALPGGQNSGNTIYF.

This clonotype was seen repeatedly, ten times or more. The chain employs TRBV6-1 and TRBJ2-7, with 9 bases fitting TRBD2. CDR3 length: 14 amino acids. The germline V gene has CDR1 MNHNS and CDR2 SASEGT. Trimming cost V 6 bases and J 2 bases; bases outside gene matches: 5. CDR3 sequence (DNA): TGTGCCAGCAGCAGGCTAGCGGGGACCTACGAGCAGTACTTC. It encodes CASSRLAGTYEQYF.

This clonotype is classed as medium-sized. The rearrangement joins TRBV9 to TRBJ1-2, with D tentatively TRBD1 (5 bases). Germline CDR1 and CDR2: SGDLS and YYNGEE. V shed 2 bases and J shed 4 bases, with 15 bases lying between them. This CDR3 is built from 15 residues. CDR3: CASSVGHREPYGYTF. The CDR3 DNA is TGTGCCAGCAGCGTCGGACACCGCGAGCCCTATGGCTACACCTTC.

This clonotype was observed at least ten times. CDR3 residues: CASSYSRAGELFF. CDR3 DNA sequence: TGTGCCAGCAGTTACTCGAGGGCCGGGGAGCTGTTTTTT. This chain uses TRBV6-5 with TRBJ2-2; maybe TRBD2 (5 bases). The V end lost 0 bases, the J end lost 6 bases, and 5 bases lay between the germline ends. This CDR3 has 13 amino acids. Germline V gene lookup returns CDR1 MNHEY and CDR2 SVGAGI.

This clonotype was found many times. The chain is built from TRBV7-6 and TRBJ1-3; D might be TRBD1 (6 bases). The CDR3 consists of 14 residues. V lost 5 bases and J lost 5, with 13 bases in between. Germline CDR1 reads SGHVS; CDR2 reads FNYEAQ. The CDR3 DNA sequence: TGTGCCAGCAGCAACCGGACAGCCCGAAACACCATATATTTT. Its translation: CASSNRTARNTIYF.

This clonotype has ten or more counts. The J gene is TRBJ2-5, the V gene TRBV18; D possibly corresponds to TRBD2 (6 bases). From germline, CDR1 is KGHSH and CDR2 LQKENI. The CDR3 consists of 16 residues. The V end was cut by 0 bases, the J end by 4 bases, with 15 bases between. The CDR3 bases are TGTGCCAGCTCACCACCAGGGCTAGCGAAGCGAGAGACCCAGTACTTC. This translates into CASSPPGLAKRETQYF.

This clonotype was seen ten or more times. This sequence joins TRBV6-6 and TRBJ1-6; no firm D call. The CDR3 totals 13 residues. V gave up 7 bases and J gave up 10 bases, with 14 bases separating them. CDR1 MNHNY and CDR2 SVGAGI come from the germline V gene (reference sequence). The CDR3 nucleotides are TGTGCCAGCACCATTGGGGAGGAATCACCCCTCCACTTT. This encodes CASTIGEESPLHF.

This clonotype was picked up a small number of times. The rearrangement joins TRBV12-3 or TRBV12-4 to TRBJ1-5, with D unclear. The V end was cut by 3 bases, the J end by 6 bases, with 15 bases between. The CDR3 sequence is 15 residues long. The DNA for the CDR3 is TGTGCCAGCAGTTTCTCGGACCTTCTGGGTCAGCCCCAGCATTTT. Encoded protein: CASSFSDLLGQPQHF.

By sample fraction, this clonotype is medium-sized. The CDR3 spells CASSGQGVYEQYF. The CDR3 region has the DNA TGTGCCAGCAGTGGCCAGGGGGTCTACGAGCAGTACTTC. This chain uses TRBV25-1 with TRBJ2-7; 7 bases map to TRBD1. Germline values: CDR1 MGHDK, CDR2 SYGVNS. This CDR3 spans 13 amino acids. V shed 4 bases and J 3 bases; nucleotides not matched to a gene: 3.

The sample holds many counts of this clonotype. The rearrangement uses TRBV10-3 and TRBJ2-1, with 8 nucleotides matching TRBD1. V was pared by 5 bases and J by 5 bases, with 5 bases of the junction left unmatched. Germline V gene data show CDR1 as ENHRY and CDR2 as SYGVKD. This CDR3 has 14 residues. In DNA, the CDR3 is TGTGCCATCAGTATGGACAGGGATGACAATGAGCAGTTCTTC. Protein sequence: CAISMDRDDNEQFF.

The V call is TRBV4-3, the J call TRBJ2-2; the D call may be TRBD1 or TRBD2 (6 bases each). CDR1 is LGHNA and CDR2 is YSLEER in the germline V gene. The germline V and J ends were trimmed by 0 bases and 5 bases, with 16 bases remaining between them. The length of the CDR3 is 17 residues. CDR3 region: CASSQDRRGAGTGELFF. In nucleotides, the CDR3 is TGCGCCAGCAGCCAAGATCGAAGGGGGGCGGGAACCGGGGAGCTGTTTTTT.

V and J are TRBV28 and TRBJ1-1; D is unresolved. Germline loops: CDR1 MDHEN, CDR2 SYDVKM. CDR3 length equals 12 residues. Trimming pared 6 bases from V and 2 bases from J, leaving 7 bases between. The CDR3 DNA reads as TGTGCCAGCAGGTTCACAAACACTGAAGCTTTCTTT. Protein product: CASRFTNTEAFF. The complete variable domain, with remaining parts taken from reference TRBV28 and TRBJ1-1, reads DVKVTQSSRYLVKRTGEKVFLECVQDMDHENMFWYRQDPGLGLRLIYFSYDVKMKEKGDIPEGYSVSREKKERFSLILESASTNQTSMYLCASRFTNTEAFFGQGTRLTVV.

This clonotype was picked up many times. The chain joins TRBV28 to TRBJ1-1; D is unresolved. CDR1 and CDR2 from the germline V gene are MDHEN and SYDVKM. V lost 5 bases and J lost 5, with 18 bases in between. CDR3 size: 15 residues. This CDR3 reads CASSPPDGLGTEAFF. Written as DNA, the CDR3 is TGTGCCAGCAGTCCCCCCGATGGGTTGGGGACTGAAGCTTTCTTT.

This clonotype was seen ten or more times. The gene calls are TRBV6-2 or TRBV6-3 and TRBJ2-4, with D unresolved. V shed 6 bases and J shed 15 bases, with 24 bases lying between them. Germline-derived CDR1 and CDR2 are MNHEY and SVGEGT. The length of the CDR3 is 14 residues. CDR3 nucleotides: TGTGCCAGCAGAGGTTCTGGACCGAACGAAAATTGGTACTTC. Translated, it gives CASRGSGPNENWYF.

The V call is TRBV5-4, the J call TRBJ2-7; no firm D call. V lost 4 bases and J lost 3, with 11 bases in between. CDR3 length: 13 amino acids. From germline, CDR1 is SGHNT and CDR2 YYREEE (reference sequence). CDR3 region: CASSPPGGYEQYF. CDR3 coding DNA: TGTGCCAGCAGCCCACCGGGTGGCTACGAGCAGTACTTC.